These 2 T cell receptor beta chains came from one sample sequenced in a study of CD8+CD57+ T cells in acquired aplastic anemia. Only patients with CD8+CD57+ cell expansion on flow cytometry were chosen for sequencing. Genomic DNA, serving as template, underwent TCR beta VDJ and CDR3 profiling. MiXCR was run by TCRdb on the reads, yielding one entry per CDR3 protein. The sample has approximately 120,000 distinct CDR3 sequences, about 40% seen once; the top ten hold 2.6%. Input material: sorted CD4+, CD8+, or CD8+CD57+ T cells (not recorded which) from PBMCs. These receptors were obtained from a human donor with aplastic anemia.

This clonotype has ten or more counts. The chain has TRBV7-8 and TRBJ2-7; 8 bases align to TRBD1. This CDR3 is 14 amino acids long. CDR1 is SGHVS and CDR2 is FQNEAQ in the germline V gene. V gave up 6 bases and J gave up 3 bases; unmatched junction bases: 7. CDR3 sequence: CASRPDRVFYEQYF. The CDR3 bases are TGTGCCAGCAGGCCGGACAGGGTTTTCTACGAGCAGTACTTC.

Comments on this clonotype: Just one base apart from a much larger clone, this may be a read error. This chain links TRBV7-3 with TRBJ1-6; D is uncertain. V was clipped by 5 bases and J by 10 bases, with 12 bases between them. Germline CDR1 and CDR2: SGHTA and FQGTGA. The CDR3 has 13 amino acids. CDR3 sequence: CASSRRQTSPLHF. The DNA of the CDR3 is TGTGCCAGCAGCCGAAGGCAGACCTCACCCCTCCACTTT.